The 21 T cell receptor beta chains presented below share a single source sample, sequenced in a study of multiple sclerosis patients with progressive multifocal leukoencephalopathy. Profiled with immunoSEQ multiplex PCR; TCRdb holds only in-frame clones, not every one. The table has about 33,000 clones, roughly 87% seen once. Time point of the sample: time of PML onset. The specimen was PBMCs, collected from a patient treated with natalizumab. These receptors all stem from a human donor with progressive multifocal leukoencephalopathy.

V usage is TRBV11-2 and J usage is TRBJ2-1; 8 bases are a match to TRBD2. The CDR3 is 18 residues long. Trimming took 4 bases from V and 7 from J; bases not matched to a gene: 18. CDR1 and CDR2 (germline): SGHAT, FQNNGV. CDR3 sequence: CASSSTWTAGGRLNEQFF. For the CDR3, the DNA is TGTGCCAGCAGCTCCACCTGGACGGCGGGAGGAAGATTGAATGAGCAGTTCTTC.

The V call is TRBV19, the J call TRBJ2-3; 9 bases fit TRBD2. The CDR3 extends over 15 amino acids. J lost 4 bases, V lost 3 bases, and 5 bases had no gene match. The germline CDR1 and CDR2 sequences are LNHDA and SQIVND (reference sequence). The CDR3 coding sequence is TGTGCCAGTAGTATTCGGAGCGGGAGGCCAGATACGCAGTATTTT. Its protein is CASSIRSGRPDTQYF.

Concerning this clone itself: Other nucleotide sequences from this sample produce the same CDR3. J is TRBJ1-1 and V is TRBV7-2; 7 bases agree with TRBD1. CDR1 is SGHTA, CDR2 FQGNSA, per germline. The CDR3 contains 14 residues. The V segment lost 5 bases and the J segment 2 bases; nucleotides outside the gene matches: 5. This chain's CDR3 is CASSPGTANTEAFF. Here the CDR3 DNA reads TGTGCCAGCAGCCCCGGGACAGCCAACACTGAAGCTTTCTTT.

The V gene is TRBV6-1, the J gene TRBJ2-2; D might be TRBD1 (5 bases). Germline V gene data show CDR1 as MNHNS and CDR2 as SASEGT. This CDR3 has 13 residues. V lost 5 bases, J lost 5 bases, and 9 bases lay in between. The CDR3 here is CASSSQGTGELFF. DNA for the CDR3: TGTGCCAGCAGTTCTCAGGGAACCGGGGAGCTGTTTTTT.

About this clone itself: Other DNA sequences in this specimen translate into the identical CDR3. The V gene is TRBV5-1, the J gene TRBJ2-2; D not certain. The CDR3 length is 15 residues. Germline CDR1 reads SGHRS; CDR2 reads YFSETQ. Trimming shortened V by 1 base and J by 3 bases, and 10 bases separated the two germline ends. The CDR3 here is CASSLRTWDTGELFF. The CDR3 nucleotides read TGCGCCAGCAGCTTGAGAACTTGGGACACCGGGGAGCTGTTTTTT. The complete variable domain, with remaining parts taken from reference TRBV5-1 and TRBJ2-2, reads KAGVTQTPRYLIKTRGQQVTLSCSPISGHRSVSWYQQTPGQGLQFLFEYFSETQRNKGNFPGRFSGRQFSNSRSEMNVSTLELGDSALYLCASSLRTWDTGELFFGEGSRLTVL.

The chain combines TRBV6-1 with TRBJ1-1, with unresolved D. The length of the CDR3 is 15 residues. Trimming removed 1 base at V and 0 bases at J, with 9 bases between. Germline CDR1 MNHNS, CDR2 SASEGT. The CDR3 nucleotides are TGTGCCAGCAGTGAAGGGTTGGCCCTGAACACTGAAGCTTTCTTT. Its translation: CASSEGLALNTEAFF.

V is TRBV11-1 and J is TRBJ1-6, with 7 bases identical to TRBD1. Germline-derived CDR1 and CDR2 are SGHAT and FQDESV (reference sequence). The V segment lost 5 bases and the J segment 2 bases; nucleotides outside the gene matches: 6. This CDR3 contains 16 residues. The chain's CDR3 is CASSPEGAAYNSPLHF. In DNA, the CDR3 is TGTGCCAGCAGCCCGGAGGGGGCTGCCTATAATTCACCCCTCCACTTT.

CDR3 region: CASSPRGGPSTEAFF. In DNA, the CDR3 is TGCGCCAGCAGCCCTAGGGGGGGTCCGTCCACTGAAGCTTTCTTT. The chain links TRBV10-2 to TRBJ1-1; D possibly corresponds to TRBD1 (6 bases). The CDR3 is 15 amino acids. CDR1 and CDR2 from the germline V gene are WSHSY and SAAADI. Trimming stripped 6 bases from V and 4 bases from J, with 18 bases between.

The chain carries TRBV7-8 and TRBJ2-5, with D uncertain. The CDR3 sequence is 14 residues long. V lost 5 bases and J lost 3, with 13 bases in between. CDR1 is SGHVS, CDR2 FQNEAQ, per germline. The CDR3 nucleotides read TGTGCCAGCAGCAAACAATGGACCAAAGAGACCCAGTACTTC. Translation gives CASSKQWTKETQYF. Looking up the rest from reference TRBV7-8 and TRBJ2-5 gives the full variable domain: GAGVSQSPRYKVAKRGQDVALRCDPISGHVSLFWYQQALGQGPEFLTYFQNEAQLDKSGLPSDRFFAERPEGSVSTLKIQRTQQEDSAVYLCASSKQWTKETQYFGPGTRLLVL.

This rearrangement joins TRBV7-3 to TRBJ1-1; D is possibly TRBD1 (5 bases). Germline V gene data show CDR1 as SGHTA and CDR2 as FQGTGA. The CDR3 is 13 residues long. V was shortened by 3 bases and J by 1 base, with 6 bases between the two germline ends. CDR3: CASSFQGNTEAFF. CDR3 nucleotide sequence: TGTGCCAGCAGCTTTCAGGGGAACACTGAAGCTTTCTTT.

CDR3 nucleotide sequence: TGTGCCAGCAGTGTACAGGGGAAGGACACTGAAGCTTTCTTT. Its protein product is CASSVQGKDTEAFF. This sequence joins TRBV2 and TRBJ1-1, with TRBD1 matching 7 bases. V trimming: 4 bases; J trimming: 3 bases; junction bases outside the gene matches: 5. Germline V gene lookup returns CDR1 SNHLY and CDR2 FYNNEI. The CDR3 length is 14 residues.

The CDR3 reads CASSLQLGASSYEQYF. The CDR3 DNA reads as TGTGCCAGCAGTTTACAGCTAGGGGCGTCCTCCTACGAGCAGTACTTC. The chain recombines TRBV28 with TRBJ2-7; a weak D match, TRBD1 (5 bases). The germline V and J ends were trimmed by 2 bases and 0 bases, with 14 bases remaining between them. In germline, CDR1 is MDHEN, CDR2 SYDVKM. The CDR3 runs 16 residues.

This clone was seen just once. The chain recombines TRBV28 with TRBJ2-7; D uncertain. V lost 4 bases to trimming and J lost 3 bases, with 4 bases between them. CDR1 and CDR2 (germline): MDHEN, SYDVKM. There are 11 residues in the CDR3. The chain's CDR3 is CASSWGYEQYF. The CDR3 bases are TGTGCCAGCAGTTGGGGCTACGAGCAGTACTTC.

This chain connects TRBV27 to TRBJ1-1; D is ambiguous. Germline assignment: CDR1 MNHEY and CDR2 SMNVEV (reference sequence). This CDR3 has 18 amino acids. V lost 1 base and J lost 3, with 21 bases in between. CDR3 amino acids: CASSLYGGVGLLYTEAFF. In nucleotides, the CDR3 is TGTGCCAGCAGTTTATACGGCGGAGTCGGGCTCTTGTACACTGAAGCTTTCTTT.

This clone was seen once. The CDR3 sequence is CASSPLAGVDTQYF. Here the CDR3 DNA reads TGTGCCAGCAGCCCACTAGCGGGAGTAGATACGCAGTATTTT. V is TRBV7-3 and J is TRBJ2-3, with 11 positions matching TRBD2. The V segment lost 5 bases and the J segment 5 bases; nucleotides outside the gene matches: 3. The CDR3 is made up of 14 amino acids. CDR1 SGHTA and CDR2 FQGTGA come from the germline V gene.

This clone was found a few times. This rearrangement joins TRBV5-4 to TRBJ2-6, with no clear D. Germline-derived CDR1 and CDR2 are SGHNT and YYREEE (reference sequence). V dropped 4 bases and J dropped 0 bases, with 5 bases sitting between them. The CDR3 has 14 residues. In nucleotides, the CDR3 is TGTGCCAGCAGCAGATCCTCTGGGGCCAACGTCCTGACTTTC. Translating it yields CASSRSSGANVLTF. Looking up the rest from reference TRBV5-4 and TRBJ2-6 gives the full variable domain: ETGVTQSPTHLIKTRGQQVTLRCSSQSGHNTVSWYQQALGQGPQFIFQYYREEENGRGNFPPRFSGLQFPNYSSELNVNALELDDSALYLCASSRSSGANVLTFGAGSRLTVL.

This chain links TRBV11-2 with TRBJ2-7; no definite D call. Germline V gene sequence: CDR1 SGHAT, CDR2 FQNNGV. Trimming removed 1 base at V and 5 bases at J, with 15 bases between. There are 15 residues in the CDR3. CDR3 sequence reads: CASSLVEVDRNEQYF. CDR3 DNA: TGTGCCAGCAGCTTAGTGGAAGTCGATAGAAACGAGCAGTACTTC. Complete variable domain (other parts from reference TRBV11-2 and TRBJ2-7): EAGVAQSPRYKIIEKRQSVAFWCNPISGHATLYWYQQILGQGPKLLIQFQNNGVVDDSQLPKDRFSAERLKGVDSTLKIQPAKLEDSAVYLCASSLVEVDRNEQYFGPGTRLTVT.

This CDR3 is CASRLAGGNNEQFF. In nucleotides, the CDR3 is TGTGCCAGCAGGCTAGCGGGAGGAAACAATGAGCAGTTCTTC. The chain has TRBV11-2 and TRBJ2-1, with TRBD2 identical over 11 bases. The CDR3 contains 14 residues. CDR1 is SGHAT and CDR2 is FQNNGV in the germline V gene. V lost 6 bases and J lost 5; bases outside the gene matches: 3.

This chain uses TRBV6-5 with TRBJ2-1; possibly TRBD2 for D (5 bases). Germline values: CDR1 MNHEY, CDR2 SVGAGI. This CDR3 has 13 residues. V lost 0 bases and J lost 8, with 8 bases in between. The CDR3: CASSYSKDYEQFF. The CDR3 DNA reads as TGTGCCAGCAGTTACTCGAAGGACTATGAGCAGTTCTTC.

V gene TRBV5-6 combines with J gene TRBJ1-4; no firm D call. This CDR3 region has 12 residues. Trimming took off 1 base at V and 10 bases at J, with 8 bases between the two ends. Germline assignment: CDR1 SGHDT and CDR2 YYEEEE. CDR3 sequence: CASSLRGGKLFF. CDR3 DNA sequence: TGTGCCAGCAGCTTGCGGGGTGGAAAACTGTTTTTT.

This chain uses TRBV9 with TRBJ2-2; perhaps D is TRBD1 or TRBD2 (5 bases each). The germline V and J ends were trimmed by 1 base and 4 bases, with 11 bases remaining between them. The CDR3 spans 15 residues. The germline V gene has CDR1 SGDLS and CDR2 YYNGEE. The CDR3 spells CASSVKWDGTGELFF. CDR3 nucleotide sequence: TGTGCCAGCAGCGTAAAATGGGACGGCACCGGGGAGCTGTTTTTT.